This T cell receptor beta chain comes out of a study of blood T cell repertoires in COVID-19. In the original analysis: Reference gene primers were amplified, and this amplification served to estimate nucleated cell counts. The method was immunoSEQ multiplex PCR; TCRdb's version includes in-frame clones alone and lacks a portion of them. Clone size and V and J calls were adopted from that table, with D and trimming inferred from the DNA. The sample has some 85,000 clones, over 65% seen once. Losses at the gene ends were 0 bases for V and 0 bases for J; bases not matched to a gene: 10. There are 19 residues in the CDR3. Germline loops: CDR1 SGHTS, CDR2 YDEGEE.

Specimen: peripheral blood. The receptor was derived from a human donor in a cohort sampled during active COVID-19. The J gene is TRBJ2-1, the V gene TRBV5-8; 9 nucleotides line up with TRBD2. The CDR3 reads CASSLGWLAGSHSYNEQFF. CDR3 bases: TGTGCCAGCAGCTTGGGTTGGCTAGCGGGATCCCACTCCTACAATGAGCAGTTCTTC.